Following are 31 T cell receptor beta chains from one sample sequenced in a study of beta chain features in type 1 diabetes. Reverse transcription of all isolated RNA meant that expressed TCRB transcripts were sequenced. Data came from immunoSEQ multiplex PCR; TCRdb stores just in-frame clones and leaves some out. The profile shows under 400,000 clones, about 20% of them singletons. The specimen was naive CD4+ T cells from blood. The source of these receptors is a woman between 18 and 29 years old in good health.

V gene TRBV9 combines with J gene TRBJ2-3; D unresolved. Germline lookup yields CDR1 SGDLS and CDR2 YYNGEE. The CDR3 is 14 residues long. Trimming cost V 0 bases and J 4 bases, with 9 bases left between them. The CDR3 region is CASSVDPAADTQYF. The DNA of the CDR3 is TGTGCCAGCAGCGTAGACCCCGCGGCAGATACGCAGTATTTT.

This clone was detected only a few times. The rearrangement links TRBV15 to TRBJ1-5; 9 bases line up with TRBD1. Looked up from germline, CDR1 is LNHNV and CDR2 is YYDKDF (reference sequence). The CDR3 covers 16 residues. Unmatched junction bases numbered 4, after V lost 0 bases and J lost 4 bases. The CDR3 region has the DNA TGTGCCACCAGCAGAGAACTGGGGACAGGGAATCAGCCCCAGCATTTT. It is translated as CATSRELGTGNQPQHF.

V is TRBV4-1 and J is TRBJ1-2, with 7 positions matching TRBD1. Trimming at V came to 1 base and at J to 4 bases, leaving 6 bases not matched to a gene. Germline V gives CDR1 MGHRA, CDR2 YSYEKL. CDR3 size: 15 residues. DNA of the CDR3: TGCGCCAGCAGCCAAGGTCGACAGGGAATCTATGGCTACACCTTC. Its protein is CASSQGRQGIYGYTF.

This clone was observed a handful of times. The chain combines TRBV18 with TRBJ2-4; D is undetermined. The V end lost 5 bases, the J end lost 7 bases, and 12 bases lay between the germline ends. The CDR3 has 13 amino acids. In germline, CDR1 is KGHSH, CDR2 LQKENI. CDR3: CASSEVLANIQYF. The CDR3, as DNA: TGTGCCAGCTCAGAGGTCCTGGCCAACATTCAGTACTTC. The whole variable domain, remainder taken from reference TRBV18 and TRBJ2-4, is NAGVMQNPRHLVRRRGQEARLRCSPMKGHSHVYWYRQLPEEGLKFMVYLQKENIIDESGMPKERFSAEFPKEGPSILRIQQVVRGDSAAYFCASSEVLANIQYFGAGTRLSVL.

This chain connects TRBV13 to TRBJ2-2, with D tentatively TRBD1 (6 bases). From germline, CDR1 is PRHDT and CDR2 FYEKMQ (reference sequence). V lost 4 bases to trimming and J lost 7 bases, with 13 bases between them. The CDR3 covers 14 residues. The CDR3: CASSSSRTDGELFF. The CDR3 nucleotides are TGTGCCAGCAGCTCCTCTCGGACAGACGGGGAGCTGTTTTTT.

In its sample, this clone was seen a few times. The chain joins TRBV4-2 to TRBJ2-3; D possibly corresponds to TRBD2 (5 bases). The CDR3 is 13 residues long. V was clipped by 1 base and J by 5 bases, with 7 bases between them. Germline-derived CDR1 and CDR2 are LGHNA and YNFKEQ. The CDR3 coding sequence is TGTGCCAGCAGCCAAGGGGCGGGAGATACGCAGTATTTT. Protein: CASSQGAGDTQYF.

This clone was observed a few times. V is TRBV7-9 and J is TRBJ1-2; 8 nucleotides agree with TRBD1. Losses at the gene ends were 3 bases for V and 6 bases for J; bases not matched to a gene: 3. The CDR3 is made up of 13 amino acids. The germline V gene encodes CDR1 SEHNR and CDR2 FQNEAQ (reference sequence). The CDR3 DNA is TGTGCCAGCAGCTTGGACAGGGCCAATGGCTACACCTTC. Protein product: CASSLDRANGYTF.

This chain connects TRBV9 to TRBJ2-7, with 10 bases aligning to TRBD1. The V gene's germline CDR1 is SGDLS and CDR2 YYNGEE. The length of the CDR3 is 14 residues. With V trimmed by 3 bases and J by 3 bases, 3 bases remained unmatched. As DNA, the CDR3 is TGTGCCAGCAGCGCGCGGACAGGGGGCTACGAGCAGTACTTC. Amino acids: CASSARTGGYEQYF. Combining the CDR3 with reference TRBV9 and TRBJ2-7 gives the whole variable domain DSGVTQTPKHLITATGQRVTLRCSPRSGDLSVYWYQQSLDQGLQFLIQYYNGEERAKGNILERFSAQQFPDLHSELNLSSLELGDSALYFCASSARTGGYEQYFGPGTRLTVT.

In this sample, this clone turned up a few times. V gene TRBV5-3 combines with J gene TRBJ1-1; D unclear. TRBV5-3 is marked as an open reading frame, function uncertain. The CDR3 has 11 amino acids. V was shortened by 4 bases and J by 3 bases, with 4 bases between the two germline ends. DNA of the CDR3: TGTGCCAGAAGCCAGGACACTGAAGCTTTCTTT. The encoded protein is CARSQDTEAFF.

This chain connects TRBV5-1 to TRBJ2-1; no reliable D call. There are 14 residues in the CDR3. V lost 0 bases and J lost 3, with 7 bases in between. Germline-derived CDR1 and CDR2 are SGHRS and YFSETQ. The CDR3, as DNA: TGCGCCAGCAGCTTGGAAACGGGCTACAATGAGCAGTTCTTC. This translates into CASSLETGYNEQFF. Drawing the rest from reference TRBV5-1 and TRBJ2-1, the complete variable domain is KAGVTQTPRYLIKTRGQQVTLSCSPISGHRSVSWYQQTPGQGLQFLFEYFSETQRNKGNFPGRFSGRQFSNSRSEMNVSTLELGDSALYLCASSLETGYNEQFFGPGTRLTVL.

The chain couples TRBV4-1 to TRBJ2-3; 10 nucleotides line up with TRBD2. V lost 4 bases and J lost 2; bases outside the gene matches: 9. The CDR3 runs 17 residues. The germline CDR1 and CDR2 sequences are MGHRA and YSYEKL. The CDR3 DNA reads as TGCGCCAGCAGCCTTACCAAGACTAGCGGGTACACAGATACGCAGTATTTT. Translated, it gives CASSLTKTSGYTDTQYF.

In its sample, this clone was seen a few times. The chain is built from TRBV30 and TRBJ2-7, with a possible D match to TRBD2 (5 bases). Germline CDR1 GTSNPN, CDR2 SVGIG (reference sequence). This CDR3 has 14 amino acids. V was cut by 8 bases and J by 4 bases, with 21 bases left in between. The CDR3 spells CAGNTAGPPYEQYF. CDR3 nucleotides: TGTGCCGGGAACACCGCGGGTCCCCCTTACGAGCAGTACTTC. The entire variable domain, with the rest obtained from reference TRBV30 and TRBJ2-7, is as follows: SQTIHQWPATLVQPVGSPLSLECTVEGTSNPNLYWYRQAAGRGLQLLFYSVGIGQISSEVPQNLSASRPQDRQFILSSKKLLLSDSGFYLCAGNTAGPPYEQYFGPGTRLTVT.

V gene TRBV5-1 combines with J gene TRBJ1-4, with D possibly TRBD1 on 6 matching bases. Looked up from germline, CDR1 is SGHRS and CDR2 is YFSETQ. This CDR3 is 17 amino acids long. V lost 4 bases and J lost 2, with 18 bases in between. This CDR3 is CASSPNQGKGTNEKLFF. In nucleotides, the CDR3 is TGCGCCAGCAGCCCGAATCAGGGGAAAGGCACTAATGAAAAACTGTTTTTT.

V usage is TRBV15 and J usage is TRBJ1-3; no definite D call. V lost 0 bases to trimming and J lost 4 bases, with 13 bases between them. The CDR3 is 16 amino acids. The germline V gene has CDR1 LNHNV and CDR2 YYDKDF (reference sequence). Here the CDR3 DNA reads TGTGCCACCAGCAGAGATAATTCCCCGGGGGGAAACACCATATATTTT. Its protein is CATSRDNSPGGNTIYF.

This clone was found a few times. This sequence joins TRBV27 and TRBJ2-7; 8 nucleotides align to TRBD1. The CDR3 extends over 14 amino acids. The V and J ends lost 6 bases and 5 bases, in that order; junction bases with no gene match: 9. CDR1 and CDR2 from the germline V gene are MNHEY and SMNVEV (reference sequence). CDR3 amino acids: CASSPGGGSHEQYF. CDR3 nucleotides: TGTGCCAGCAGCCCAGGGGGCGGTTCCCACGAGCAGTACTTC.

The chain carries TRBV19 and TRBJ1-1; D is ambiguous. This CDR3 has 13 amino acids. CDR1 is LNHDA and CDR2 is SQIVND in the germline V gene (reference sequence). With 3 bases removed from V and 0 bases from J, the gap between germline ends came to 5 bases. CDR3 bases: TGTGCCAGTAGTATGAGCATGAACACTGAAGCTTTCTTT. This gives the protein CASSMSMNTEAFF. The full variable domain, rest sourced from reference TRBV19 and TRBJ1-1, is DGGITQSPKYLFRKEGQNVTLSCEQNLNHDAMYWYRQDPGQGLRLIYYSQIVNDFQKGDIAEGYSVSREKKESFPLTVTSAQKNPTAFYLCASSMSMNTEAFFGQGTRLTVV.

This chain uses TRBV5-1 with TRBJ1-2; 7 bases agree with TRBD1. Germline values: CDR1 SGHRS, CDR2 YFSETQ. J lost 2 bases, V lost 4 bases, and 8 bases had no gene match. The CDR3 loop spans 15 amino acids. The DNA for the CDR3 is TGCGCCAGCAGCGTCAGTGGACAGGTGAACTATGGCTACACCTTC. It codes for CASSVSGQVNYGYTF.

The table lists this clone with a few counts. Here the CDR3 DNA reads TGTGCCAGCAGCATGGACAGGGGTCAAGAGACCCAGTACTTC. Its protein is CASSMDRGQETQYF. The J gene is TRBJ2-5, the V gene TRBV7-2; 9 nucleotides match TRBD1. The ends lost 5 bases at V and 2 bases at J; junction bases unmatched: 3. Germline CDR1 reads SGHTA; CDR2 reads FQGNSA. The CDR3 sequence is 14 residues long.

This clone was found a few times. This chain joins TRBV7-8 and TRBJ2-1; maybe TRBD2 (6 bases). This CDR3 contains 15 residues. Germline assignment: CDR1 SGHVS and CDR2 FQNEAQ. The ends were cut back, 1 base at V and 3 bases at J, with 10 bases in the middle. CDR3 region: CASSLERVLYNEQFF. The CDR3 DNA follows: TGTGCCAGCAGCTTAGAGCGGGTACTCTACAATGAGCAGTTCTTC.

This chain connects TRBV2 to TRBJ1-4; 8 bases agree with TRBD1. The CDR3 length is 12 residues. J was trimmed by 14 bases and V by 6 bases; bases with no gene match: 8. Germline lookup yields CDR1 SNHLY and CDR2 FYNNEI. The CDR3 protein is CASRDRGFYLFF. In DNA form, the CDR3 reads TGTGCCAGCAGAGACAGGGGATTCTACCTGTTTTTT.

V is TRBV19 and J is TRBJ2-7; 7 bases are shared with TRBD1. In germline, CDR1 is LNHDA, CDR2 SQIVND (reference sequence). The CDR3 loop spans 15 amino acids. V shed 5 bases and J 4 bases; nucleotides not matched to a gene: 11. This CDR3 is CASSRLTGASYEQYF. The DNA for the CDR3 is TGTGCCAGTAGTCGTCTTACAGGGGCTAGTTACGAGCAGTACTTC.

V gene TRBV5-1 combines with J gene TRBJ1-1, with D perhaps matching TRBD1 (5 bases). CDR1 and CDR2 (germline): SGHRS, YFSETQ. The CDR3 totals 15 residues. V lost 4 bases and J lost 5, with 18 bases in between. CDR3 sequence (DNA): TGCGCCAGCAGCCTCGACTTCGACGGGGGGACTGAAGCTTTCTTT. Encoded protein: CASSLDFDGGTEAFF. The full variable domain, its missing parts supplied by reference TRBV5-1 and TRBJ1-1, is KAGVTQTPRYLIKTRGQQVTLSCSPISGHRSVSWYQQTPGQGLQFLFEYFSETQRNKGNFPGRFSGRQFSNSRSEMNVSTLELGDSALYLCASSLDFDGGTEAFFGQGTRLTVV.

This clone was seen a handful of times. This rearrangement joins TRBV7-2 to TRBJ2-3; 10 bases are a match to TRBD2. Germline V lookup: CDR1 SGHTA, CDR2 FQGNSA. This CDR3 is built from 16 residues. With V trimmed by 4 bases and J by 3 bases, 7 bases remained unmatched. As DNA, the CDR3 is TGTGCCAGCAGCTCCCAATCTAGCGGGGGAACAGATACGCAGTATTTT. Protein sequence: CASSSQSSGGTDTQYF. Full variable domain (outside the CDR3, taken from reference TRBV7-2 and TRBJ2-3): GAGVSQSPSNKVTEKGKDVELRCDPISGHTALYWYRQSLGQGLEFLIYFQGNSAPDKSGLPSDRFSAERTGGSVSTLTIQRTQQEDSAVYLCASSSQSSGGTDTQYFGPGTRLTVL.

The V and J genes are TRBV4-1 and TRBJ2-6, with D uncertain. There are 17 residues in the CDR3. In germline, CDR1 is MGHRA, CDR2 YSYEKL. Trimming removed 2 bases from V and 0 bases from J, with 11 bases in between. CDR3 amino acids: CASSQNPRLSGANVLTF. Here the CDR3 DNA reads TGCGCCAGCAGCCAAAATCCCAGGCTCTCTGGGGCCAACGTCCTGACTTTC.

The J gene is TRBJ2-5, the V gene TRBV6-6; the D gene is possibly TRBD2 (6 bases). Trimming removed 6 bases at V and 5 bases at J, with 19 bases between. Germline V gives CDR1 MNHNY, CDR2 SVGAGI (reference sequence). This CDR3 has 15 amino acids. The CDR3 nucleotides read TGTGCCAGCAGACCGACTAGTGGTTTTTGGGAGACCCAGTACTTC. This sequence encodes CASRPTSGFWETQYF.

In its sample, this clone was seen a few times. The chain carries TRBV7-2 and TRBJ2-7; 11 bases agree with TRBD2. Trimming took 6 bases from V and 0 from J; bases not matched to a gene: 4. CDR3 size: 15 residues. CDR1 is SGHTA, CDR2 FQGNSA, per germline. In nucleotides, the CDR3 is TGTGCCAGCAGTAAGACTAGCGGGGTCTCCTACGAGCAGTACTTC. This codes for CASSKTSGVSYEQYF.

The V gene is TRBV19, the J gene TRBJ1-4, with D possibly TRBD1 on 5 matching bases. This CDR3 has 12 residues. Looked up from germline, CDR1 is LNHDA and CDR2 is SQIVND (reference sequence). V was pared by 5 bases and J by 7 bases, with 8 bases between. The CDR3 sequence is CASSRDFEKLFF. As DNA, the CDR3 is TGTGCCAGTAGTCGGGACTTTGAAAAACTGTTTTTT.

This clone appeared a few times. The CDR3: CASSQVVHRGPGNQPQHF. DNA of the CDR3: TGCGCCAGCAGCCAAGTGGTACACAGGGGGCCGGGCAATCAGCCCCAGCATTTT. This chain joins TRBV4-1 and TRBJ1-5, with TRBD1 identical over 9 bases. V lost 1 base and J lost 2; bases outside the gene matches: 9. Germline V lookup: CDR1 MGHRA, CDR2 YSYEKL. The length of the CDR3 is 18 residues.

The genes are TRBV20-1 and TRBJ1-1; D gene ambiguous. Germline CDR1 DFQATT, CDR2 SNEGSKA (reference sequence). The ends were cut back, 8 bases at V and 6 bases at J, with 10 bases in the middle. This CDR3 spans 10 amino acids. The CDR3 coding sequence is TGCAGTTCCTCACGAGCTGAAGCTTTCTTT. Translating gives CSSSRAEAFF.

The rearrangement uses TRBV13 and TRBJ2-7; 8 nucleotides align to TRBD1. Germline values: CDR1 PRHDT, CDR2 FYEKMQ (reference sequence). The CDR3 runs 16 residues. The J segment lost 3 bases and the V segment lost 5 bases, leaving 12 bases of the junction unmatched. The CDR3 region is CASSIRQGPVSYEQYF. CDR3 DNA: TGTGCCAGCAGCATCCGACAGGGGCCGGTAAGCTACGAGCAGTACTTC.

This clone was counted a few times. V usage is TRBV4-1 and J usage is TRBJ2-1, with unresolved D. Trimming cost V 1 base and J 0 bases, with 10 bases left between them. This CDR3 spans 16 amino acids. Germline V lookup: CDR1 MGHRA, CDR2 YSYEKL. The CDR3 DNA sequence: TGCGCCAGCAGCCAAGTTAACATGGTCTCCTACAATGAGCAGTTCTTC. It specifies CASSQVNMVSYNEQFF.